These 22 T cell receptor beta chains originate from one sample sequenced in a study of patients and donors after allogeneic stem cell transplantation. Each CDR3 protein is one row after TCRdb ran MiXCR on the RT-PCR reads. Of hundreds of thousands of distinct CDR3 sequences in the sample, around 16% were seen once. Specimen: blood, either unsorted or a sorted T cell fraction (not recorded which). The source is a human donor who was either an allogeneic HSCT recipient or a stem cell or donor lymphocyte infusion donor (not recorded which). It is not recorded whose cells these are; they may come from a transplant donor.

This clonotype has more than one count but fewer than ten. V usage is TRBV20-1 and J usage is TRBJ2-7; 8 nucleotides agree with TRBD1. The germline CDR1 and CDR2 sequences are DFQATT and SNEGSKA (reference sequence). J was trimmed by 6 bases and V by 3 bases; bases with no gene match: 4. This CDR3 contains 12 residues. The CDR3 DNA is TGCAGTGCTAGGGGGACAGGTGCCGAGCAGTACTTC. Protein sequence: CSARGTGAEQYF.

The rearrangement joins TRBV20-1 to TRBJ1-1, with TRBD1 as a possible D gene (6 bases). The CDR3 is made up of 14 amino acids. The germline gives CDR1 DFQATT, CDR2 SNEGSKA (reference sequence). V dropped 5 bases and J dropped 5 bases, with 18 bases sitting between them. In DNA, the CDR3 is TGCAGTGCTGACAACCGACTCCAGGGGACTGAAGCTTTCTTT. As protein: CSADNRLQGTEAFF.

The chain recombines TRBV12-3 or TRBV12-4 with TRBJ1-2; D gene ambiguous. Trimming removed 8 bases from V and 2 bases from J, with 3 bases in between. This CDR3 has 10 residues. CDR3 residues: CASQNYGYTF. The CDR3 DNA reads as TGTGCCAGCCAAAACTATGGCTACACCTTC.

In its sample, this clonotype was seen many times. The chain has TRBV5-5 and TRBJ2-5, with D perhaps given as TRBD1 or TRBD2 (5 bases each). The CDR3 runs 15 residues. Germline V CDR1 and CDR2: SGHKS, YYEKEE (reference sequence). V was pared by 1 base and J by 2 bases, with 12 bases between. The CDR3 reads CASSLWGNLQETQYF. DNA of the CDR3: TGTGCCAGCAGCTTGTGGGGGAACTTACAAGAGACCCAGTACTTC.

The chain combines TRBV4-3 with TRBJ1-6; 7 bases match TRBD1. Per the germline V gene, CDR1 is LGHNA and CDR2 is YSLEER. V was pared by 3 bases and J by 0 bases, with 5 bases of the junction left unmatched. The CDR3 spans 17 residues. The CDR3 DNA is TGCGCCAGCAGCCAGCACTACAGGGGCTCCTATAATTCACCCCTCCACTTT. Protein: CASSQHYRGSYNSPLHF.

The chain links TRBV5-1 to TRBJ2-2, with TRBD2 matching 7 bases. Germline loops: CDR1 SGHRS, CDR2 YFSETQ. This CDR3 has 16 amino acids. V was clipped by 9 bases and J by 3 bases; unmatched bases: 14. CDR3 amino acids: CAILLPGRGHTGELFF. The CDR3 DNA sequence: TGCGCCATCCTTCTTCCAGGGAGGGGCCACACCGGGGAGCTGTTTTTT.

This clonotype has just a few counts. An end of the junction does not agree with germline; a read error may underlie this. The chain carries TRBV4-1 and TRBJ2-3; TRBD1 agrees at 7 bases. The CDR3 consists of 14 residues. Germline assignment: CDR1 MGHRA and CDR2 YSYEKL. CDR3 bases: TGCGCCAGCAGCAATCGACAGGGCACGGATACGCAGTATTTT. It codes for CASSNRQGTDTQYF.

The CDR3 here is CSVGTWGEKLFF. In DNA, the CDR3 is TGCAGCGTGGGGACGTGGGGCGAAAAACTGTTTTTT. The V call is TRBV29-1, the J call TRBJ1-4; a possible D gene is TRBD1 (5 bases). The CDR3 sequence is 12 residues long. In germline, CDR1 is SQVTM, CDR2 ANQGSEA. Trimming stripped 6 bases from V and 8 bases from J, with 13 bases between.

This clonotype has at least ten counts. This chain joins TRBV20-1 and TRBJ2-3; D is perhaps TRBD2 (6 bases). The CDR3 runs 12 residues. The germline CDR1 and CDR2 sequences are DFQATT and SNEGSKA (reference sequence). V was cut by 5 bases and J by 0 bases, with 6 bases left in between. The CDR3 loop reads CSAGGSTDTQYF. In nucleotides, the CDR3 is TGCAGTGCTGGAGGGAGCACAGATACGCAGTATTTT.

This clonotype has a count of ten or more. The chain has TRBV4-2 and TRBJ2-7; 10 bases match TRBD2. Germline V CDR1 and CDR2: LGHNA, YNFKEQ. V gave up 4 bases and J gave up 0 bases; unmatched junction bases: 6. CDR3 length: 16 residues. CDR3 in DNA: TGTGCCAGCAGCCGGAACCTAGCGGGGGACTCCTACGAGCAGTACTTC. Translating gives CASSRNLAGDSYEQYF.

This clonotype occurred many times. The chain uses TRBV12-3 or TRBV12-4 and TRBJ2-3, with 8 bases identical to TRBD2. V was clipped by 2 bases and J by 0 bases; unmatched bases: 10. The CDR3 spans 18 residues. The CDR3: CASSLPGTRDPSTDTQYF. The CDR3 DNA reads TGTGCCAGCAGTTTACCCGGGACTAGGGATCCTAGCACAGATACGCAGTATTTT.

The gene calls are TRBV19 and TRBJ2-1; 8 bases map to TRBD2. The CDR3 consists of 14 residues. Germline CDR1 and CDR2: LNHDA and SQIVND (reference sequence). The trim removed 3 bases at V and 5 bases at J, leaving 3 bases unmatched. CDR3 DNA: TGTGCCAGTAGTATGAGCGGGAGTCACAATGAGCAGTTCTTC. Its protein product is CASSMSGSHNEQFF.

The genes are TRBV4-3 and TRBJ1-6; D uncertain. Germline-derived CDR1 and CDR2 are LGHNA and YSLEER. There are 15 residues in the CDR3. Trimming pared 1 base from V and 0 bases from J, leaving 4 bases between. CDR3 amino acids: CASSQGISYNSPLHF. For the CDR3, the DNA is TGCGCCAGCAGCCAAGGTATCTCCTATAATTCACCCCTCCACTTT.

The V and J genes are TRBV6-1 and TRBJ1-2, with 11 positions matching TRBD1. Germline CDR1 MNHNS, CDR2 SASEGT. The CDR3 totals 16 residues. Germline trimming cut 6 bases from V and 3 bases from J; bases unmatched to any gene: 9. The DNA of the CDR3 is TGTGCCAGCAGACGCCGGGACAGGGGGGGCGACTATGGCTACACCTTC. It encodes CASRRRDRGGDYGYTF.

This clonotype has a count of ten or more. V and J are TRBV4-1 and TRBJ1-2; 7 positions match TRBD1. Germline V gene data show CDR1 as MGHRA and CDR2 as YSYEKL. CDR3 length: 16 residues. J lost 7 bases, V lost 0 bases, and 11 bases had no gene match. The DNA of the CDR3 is TGCGCCAGCAGCCAAGATGTCACAGGGGCGTCGGGTGGCTACACCTTC. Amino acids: CASSQDVTGASGGYTF.

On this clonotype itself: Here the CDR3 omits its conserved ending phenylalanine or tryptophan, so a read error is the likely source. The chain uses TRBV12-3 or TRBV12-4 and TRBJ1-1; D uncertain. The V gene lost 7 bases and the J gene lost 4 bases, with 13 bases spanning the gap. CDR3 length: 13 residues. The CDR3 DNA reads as TGTGCCAGCAACCCCGGGGAGTTCACTGAAGCTTTCCTT. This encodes CASNPGEFTEAFL.

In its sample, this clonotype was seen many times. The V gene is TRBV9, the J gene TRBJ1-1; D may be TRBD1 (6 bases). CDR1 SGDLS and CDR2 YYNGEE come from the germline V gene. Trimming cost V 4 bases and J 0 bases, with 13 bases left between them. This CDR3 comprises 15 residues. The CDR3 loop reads CASSIQGWMNTEAFF. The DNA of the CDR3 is TGTGCCAGCAGCATCCAGGGGTGGATGAACACTGAAGCTTTCTTT.

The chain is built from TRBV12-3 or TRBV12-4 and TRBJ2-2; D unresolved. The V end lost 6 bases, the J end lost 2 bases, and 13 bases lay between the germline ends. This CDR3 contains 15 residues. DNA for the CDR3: TGTGCCAGCAGGCTGGCCCCGATTAACACCGGGGAGCTGTTTTTT. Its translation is CASRLAPINTGELFF.

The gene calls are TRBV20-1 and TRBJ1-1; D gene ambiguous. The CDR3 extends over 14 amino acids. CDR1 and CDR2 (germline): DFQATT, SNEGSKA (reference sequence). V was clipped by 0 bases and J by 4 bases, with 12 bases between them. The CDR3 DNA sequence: TGCAGTGCTAGAGATGCCGGTTTTGGCACTGAAGCTTTCTTT. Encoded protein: CSARDAGFGTEAFF.

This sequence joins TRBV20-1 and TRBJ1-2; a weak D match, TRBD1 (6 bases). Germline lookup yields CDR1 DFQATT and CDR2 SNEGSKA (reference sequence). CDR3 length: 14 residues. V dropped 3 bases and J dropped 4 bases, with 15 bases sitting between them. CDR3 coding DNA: TGCAGTGCTAGGGTTCGGGGGGGCAGCTATGGCTACACCTTC. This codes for CSARVRGGSYGYTF.

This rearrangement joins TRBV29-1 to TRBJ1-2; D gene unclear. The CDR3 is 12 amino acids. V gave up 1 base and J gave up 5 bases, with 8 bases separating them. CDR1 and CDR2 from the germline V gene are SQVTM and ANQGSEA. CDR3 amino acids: CSVEASAYGYTF. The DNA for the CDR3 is TGCAGCGTTGAAGCTTCGGCGTATGGCTACACCTTC.

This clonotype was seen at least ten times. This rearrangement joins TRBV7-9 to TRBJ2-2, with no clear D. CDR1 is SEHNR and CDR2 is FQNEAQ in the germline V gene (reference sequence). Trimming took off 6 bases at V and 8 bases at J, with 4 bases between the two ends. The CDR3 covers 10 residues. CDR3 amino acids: CASRSGELFF. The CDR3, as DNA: TGTGCCAGCAGATCTGGGGAGCTGTTTTTT.